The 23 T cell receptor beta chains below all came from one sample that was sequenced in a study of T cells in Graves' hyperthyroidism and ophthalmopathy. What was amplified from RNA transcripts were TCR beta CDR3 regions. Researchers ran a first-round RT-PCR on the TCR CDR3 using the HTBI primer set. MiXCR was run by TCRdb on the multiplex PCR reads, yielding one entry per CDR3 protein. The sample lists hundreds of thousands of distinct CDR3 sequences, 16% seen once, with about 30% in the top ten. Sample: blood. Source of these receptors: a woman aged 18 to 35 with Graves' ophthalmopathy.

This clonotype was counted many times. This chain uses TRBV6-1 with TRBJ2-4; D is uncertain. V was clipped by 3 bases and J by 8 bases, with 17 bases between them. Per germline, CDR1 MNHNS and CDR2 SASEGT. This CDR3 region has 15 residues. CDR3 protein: CASSDGTGLNDIQYF. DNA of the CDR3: TGTGCCAGCAGTGACGGCACGGGCCTGAATGACATTCAGTACTTC.

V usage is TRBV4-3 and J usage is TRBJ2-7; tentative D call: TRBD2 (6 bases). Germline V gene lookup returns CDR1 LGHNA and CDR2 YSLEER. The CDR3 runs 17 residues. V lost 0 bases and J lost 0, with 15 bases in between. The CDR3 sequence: CASSQDRGGSLSYEQYF. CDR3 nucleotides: TGCGCCAGCAGCCAAGATCGTGGGGGGAGCCTCTCCTACGAGCAGTACTTC.

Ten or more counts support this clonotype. The chain's CDR3 is CASSLASGGQETQYF. The DNA of the CDR3 is TGTGCCAGCAGCTTGGCCTCCGGAGGGCAAGAGACCCAGTACTTC. The rearrangement uses TRBV5-5 and TRBJ2-5, with a weak D call TRBD2 (6 bases). The ends were cut back, 0 bases at V and 2 bases at J, with 11 bases in the middle. The CDR3 sequence is 15 residues long. Germline V lookup: CDR1 SGHKS, CDR2 YYEKEE (reference sequence).

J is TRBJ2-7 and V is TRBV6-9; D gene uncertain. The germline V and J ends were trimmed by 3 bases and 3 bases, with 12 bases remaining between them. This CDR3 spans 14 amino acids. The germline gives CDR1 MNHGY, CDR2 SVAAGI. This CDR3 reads CASSYYETYYEQYF. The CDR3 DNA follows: TGTGCCAGCAGTTACTATGAGACCTACTACGAGCAGTACTTC.

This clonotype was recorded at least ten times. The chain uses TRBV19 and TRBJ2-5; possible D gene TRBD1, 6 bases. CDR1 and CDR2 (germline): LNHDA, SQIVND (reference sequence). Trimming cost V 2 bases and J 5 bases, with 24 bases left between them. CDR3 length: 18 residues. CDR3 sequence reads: CASSIRRRAWEDRETQYF. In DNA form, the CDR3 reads TGTGCCAGTAGTATAAGAAGGCGGGCTTGGGAAGACAGGGAGACCCAGTACTTC.

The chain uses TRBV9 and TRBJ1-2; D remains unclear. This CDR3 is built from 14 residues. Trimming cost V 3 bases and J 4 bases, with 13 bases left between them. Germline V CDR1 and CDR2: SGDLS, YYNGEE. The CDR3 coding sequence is TGTGCCAGCAGCGAAAGGCAGAACGGCTATGGCTACACCTTC. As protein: CASSERQNGYGYTF.

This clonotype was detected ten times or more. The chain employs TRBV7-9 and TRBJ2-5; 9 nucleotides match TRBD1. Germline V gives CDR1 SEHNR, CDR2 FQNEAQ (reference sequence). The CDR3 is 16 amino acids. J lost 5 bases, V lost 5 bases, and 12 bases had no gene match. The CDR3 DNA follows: TGTGCCAGCAGCCTGACTACCGGGACAGGGTCTGAGACCCAGTACTTC. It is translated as CASSLTTGTGSETQYF.

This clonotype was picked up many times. The CDR3 region has the DNA TGCAGTGCTAGTCGTTCCCTCAACAATGAGCAGTTCTTC. It yields the protein CSASRSLNNEQFF. V and J are TRBV20-1 and TRBJ2-1, with no clear D. CDR1 is DFQATT and CDR2 is SNEGSKA in the germline V gene (reference sequence). V was cut by 3 bases and J by 5 bases, with 11 bases left in between. CDR3 length: 13 residues.

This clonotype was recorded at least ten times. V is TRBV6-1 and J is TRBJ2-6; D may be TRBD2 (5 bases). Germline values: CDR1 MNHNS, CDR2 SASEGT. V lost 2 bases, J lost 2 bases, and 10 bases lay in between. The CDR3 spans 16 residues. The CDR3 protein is CASSERGIPGANVLTF. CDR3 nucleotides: TGTGCCAGCAGTGAACGGGGTATCCCTGGGGCCAACGTCCTGACTTTC.

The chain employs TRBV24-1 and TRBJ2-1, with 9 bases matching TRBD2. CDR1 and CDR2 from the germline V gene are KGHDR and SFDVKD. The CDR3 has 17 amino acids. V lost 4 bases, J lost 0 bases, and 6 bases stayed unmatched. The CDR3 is CATSDYSGGSSYNEQFF. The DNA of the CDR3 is TGTGCCACCAGTGACTACAGCGGGGGGAGCTCCTACAATGAGCAGTTCTTC.

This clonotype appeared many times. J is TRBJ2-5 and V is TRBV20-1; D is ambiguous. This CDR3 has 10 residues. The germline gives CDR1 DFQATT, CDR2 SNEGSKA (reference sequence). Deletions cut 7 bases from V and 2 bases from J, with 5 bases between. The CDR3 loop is CSVHQETQYF. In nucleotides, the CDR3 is TGCAGTGTCCATCAAGAGACCCAGTACTTC.

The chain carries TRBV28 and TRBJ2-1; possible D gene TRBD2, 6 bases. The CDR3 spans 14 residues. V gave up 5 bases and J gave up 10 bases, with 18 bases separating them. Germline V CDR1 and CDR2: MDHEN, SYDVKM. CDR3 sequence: CASSTLAAKGEQFF. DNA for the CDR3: TGTGCCAGCAGTACGTTAGCGGCTAAAGGGGAGCAGTTCTTC.

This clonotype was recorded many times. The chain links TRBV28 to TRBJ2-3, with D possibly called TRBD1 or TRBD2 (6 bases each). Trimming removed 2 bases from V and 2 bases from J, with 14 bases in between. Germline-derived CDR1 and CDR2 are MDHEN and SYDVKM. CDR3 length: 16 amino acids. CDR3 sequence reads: CASSLLKGGTTDTQYF. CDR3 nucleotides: TGTGCCAGCAGTTTACTTAAGGGGGGAACCACAGATACGCAGTATTTT.

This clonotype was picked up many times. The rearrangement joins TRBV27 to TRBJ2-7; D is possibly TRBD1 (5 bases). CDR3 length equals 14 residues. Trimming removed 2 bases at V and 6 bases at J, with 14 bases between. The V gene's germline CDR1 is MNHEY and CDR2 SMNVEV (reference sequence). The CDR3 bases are TGTGCCAGCAGTTTAGGACAAGGGTGGGGCGAGCAGTACTTC. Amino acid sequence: CASSLGQGWGEQYF.

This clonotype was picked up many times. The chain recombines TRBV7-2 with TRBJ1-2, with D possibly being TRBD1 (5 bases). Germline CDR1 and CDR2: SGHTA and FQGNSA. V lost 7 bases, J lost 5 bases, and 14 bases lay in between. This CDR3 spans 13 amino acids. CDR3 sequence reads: CASKTRGGYGYTF. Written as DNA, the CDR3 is TGTGCCAGCAAGACGCGCGGGGGGTATGGCTACACCTTC.

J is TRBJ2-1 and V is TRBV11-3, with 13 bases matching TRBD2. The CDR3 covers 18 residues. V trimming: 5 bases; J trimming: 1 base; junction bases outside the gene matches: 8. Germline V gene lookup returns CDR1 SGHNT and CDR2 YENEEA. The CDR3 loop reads CASSPQGLAGFSYNEQFF. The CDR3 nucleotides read TGTGCCAGCAGCCCCCAGGGACTAGCGGGATTTTCCTACAATGAGCAGTTCTTC. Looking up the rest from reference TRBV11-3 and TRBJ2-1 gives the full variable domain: EAGVVQSPRYKIIEKKQPVAFWCNPISGHNTLYWYLQNLGQGPELLIRYENEEAVDDSQLPKDRFSAERLKGVDSTLKIQPAELGDSAVYLCASSPQGLAGFSYNEQFFGPGTRLTVL.

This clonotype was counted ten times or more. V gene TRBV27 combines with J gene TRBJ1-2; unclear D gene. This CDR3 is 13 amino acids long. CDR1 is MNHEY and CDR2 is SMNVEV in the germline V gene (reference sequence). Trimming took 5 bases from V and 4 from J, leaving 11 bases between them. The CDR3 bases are TGTGCCAGCAGTGTTACACGGGTCTATGGCTACACCTTC. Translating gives CASSVTRVYGYTF.

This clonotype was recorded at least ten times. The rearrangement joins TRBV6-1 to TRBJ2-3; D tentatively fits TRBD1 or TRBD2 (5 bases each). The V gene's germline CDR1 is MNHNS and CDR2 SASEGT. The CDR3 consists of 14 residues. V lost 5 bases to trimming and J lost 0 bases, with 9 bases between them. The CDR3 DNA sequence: TGTGCCAGCAGTTGGGACCGTAGCACAGATACGCAGTATTTT. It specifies CASSWDRSTDTQYF.

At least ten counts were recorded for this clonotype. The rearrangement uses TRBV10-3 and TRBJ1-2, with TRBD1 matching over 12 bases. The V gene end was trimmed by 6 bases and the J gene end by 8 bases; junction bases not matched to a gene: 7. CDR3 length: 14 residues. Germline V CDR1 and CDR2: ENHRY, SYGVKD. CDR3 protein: CAISSGQGARGYTF. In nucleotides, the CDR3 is TGTGCCATCAGCTCGGGACAGGGGGCTCGGGGCTACACCTTC.

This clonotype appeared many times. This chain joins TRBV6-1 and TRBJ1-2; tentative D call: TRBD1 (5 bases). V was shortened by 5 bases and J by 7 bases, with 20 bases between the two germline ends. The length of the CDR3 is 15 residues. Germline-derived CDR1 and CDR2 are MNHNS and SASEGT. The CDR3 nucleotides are TGTGCCAGCAGTTACGTCCCCGGGGGTATCGGTGGCTACACCTTC. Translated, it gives CASSYVPGGIGGYTF.

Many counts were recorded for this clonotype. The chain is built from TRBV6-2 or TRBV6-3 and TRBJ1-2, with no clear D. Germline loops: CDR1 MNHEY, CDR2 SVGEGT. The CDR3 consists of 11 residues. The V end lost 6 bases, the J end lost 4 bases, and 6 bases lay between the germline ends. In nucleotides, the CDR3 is TGTGCCAGCAGGGATTCCTATGGCTACACCTTC. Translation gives CASRDSYGYTF.

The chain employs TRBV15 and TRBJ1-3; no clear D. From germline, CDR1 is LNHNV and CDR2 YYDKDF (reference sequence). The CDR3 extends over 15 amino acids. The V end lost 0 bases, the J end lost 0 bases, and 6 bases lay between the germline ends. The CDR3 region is CATSRDRNSGNTIYF. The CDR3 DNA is TGTGCCACCAGCAGAGATCGCAACTCTGGAAACACCATATATTTT.

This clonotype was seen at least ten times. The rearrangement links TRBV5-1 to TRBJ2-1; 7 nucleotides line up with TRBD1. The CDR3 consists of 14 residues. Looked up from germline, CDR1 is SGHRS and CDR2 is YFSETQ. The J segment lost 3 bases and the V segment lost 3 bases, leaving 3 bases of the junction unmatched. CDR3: CASSSGDSYNEQFF. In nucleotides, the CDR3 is TGCGCCAGCAGCTCCGGGGACAGCTACAATGAGCAGTTCTTC. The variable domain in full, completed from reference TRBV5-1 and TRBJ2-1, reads KAGVTQTPRYLIKTRGQQVTLSCSPISGHRSVSWYQQTPGQGLQFLFEYFSETQRNKGNFPGRFSGRQFSNSRSEMNVSTLELGDSALYLCASSSGDSYNEQFFGPGTRLTVL.